This T cell receptor (beta chain) was captured in a study of OX40 agonist ivuxolimab in advanced cancers. This clone was seen once. Its cognate antigen is unknown. V gave up 4 bases and J gave up 0 bases; unmatched junction bases: 6. Germline CDR1 and CDR2: SGDLS and YYNGEE. The CDR3 is 16 amino acids. Data came from immunoSEQ multiplex PCR; TCRdb stores just in-frame clones and leaves some out. This sample has 65,000 to 90,000 clones, with 90% found just once. Notes on the study in general: Relative to CD4+, CD8+ T cells held more expanded clones on average.

The source material was CD4+ or CD8+ T cells sorted from blood, sampled in a trial of the OX40 agonist ivuxolimab. The V and J genes are TRBV9 and TRBJ1-3; 8 bases are shared with TRBD1. The source is an adult with an advanced solid tumor such as melanoma, head and neck, liver or kidney cancer. In nucleotides, the CDR3 is TGTGCCAGCAGCCCCACAGGGGGATCCTCTGGAAACACCATATATTTT. This sequence encodes CASSPTGGSSGNTIYF.